This T cell receptor (beta chain) was found in a study of cytomegalovirus exposure and HLA in healthy donors. General observations from the study: CMV antigen specificity was confirmed in vitro for a few CMV-associated chains.

Per the germline V gene, CDR1 is SGHRS and CDR2 is YFSETQ. This CDR3 comprises 15 residues. The V and J ends lost 0 bases and 0 bases, in that order; junction bases with no gene match: 1. Only in-frame clones appear in the TCRdb table, and some are missing; sequencing was by immunoSEQ multiplex PCR. The sample holds hundreds of thousands of clones, roughly 85% seen once. For this clone: Its antigen is currently unknown. Distinct nucleotide sequences in the sample also encode this CDR3.

The rearrangement joins TRBV5-1 to TRBJ2-5; 8 positions agree with TRBD1. The TCR comes from a young woman in good health and CMV-seronegative. The sample was PBMCs. CDR3 loop: CASSLGQGYQETQYF. CDR3 DNA: TGCGCCAGCAGCTTGGGACAGGGGTACCAAGAGACCCAGTACTTC.